This T cell receptor (beta chain) is drawn from a study of shared clonotypes between healthy human individuals. This CDR3 is 14 amino acids long. Germline V gene sequence: CDR1 SNHLY, CDR2 FYNNEI. The V end was cut by 4 bases, the J end by 1 base, with 9 bases between. Deep was the level used in running the assay. Unsorted PBMC DNA was run through sequencing on ten immunoSEQ deep assay plates. TCRdb keeps only in-frame clones here, not all; method: immunoSEQ multiplex PCR. The sample shows roughly 500,000 clones, over 65% of them seen only once. The rearrangement joins TRBV2 to TRBJ2-3; D gene unclear. The sequence was obtained from a middle-aged woman in good health. Some clones in this sample may be carry-over from other donors' samples. The sample comprised PBMCs. The CDR3 is CASSADYGTDTQYF. The DNA for the CDR3 is TGTGCCAGCAGTGCAGATTACGGCACAGATACGCAGTATTTT.